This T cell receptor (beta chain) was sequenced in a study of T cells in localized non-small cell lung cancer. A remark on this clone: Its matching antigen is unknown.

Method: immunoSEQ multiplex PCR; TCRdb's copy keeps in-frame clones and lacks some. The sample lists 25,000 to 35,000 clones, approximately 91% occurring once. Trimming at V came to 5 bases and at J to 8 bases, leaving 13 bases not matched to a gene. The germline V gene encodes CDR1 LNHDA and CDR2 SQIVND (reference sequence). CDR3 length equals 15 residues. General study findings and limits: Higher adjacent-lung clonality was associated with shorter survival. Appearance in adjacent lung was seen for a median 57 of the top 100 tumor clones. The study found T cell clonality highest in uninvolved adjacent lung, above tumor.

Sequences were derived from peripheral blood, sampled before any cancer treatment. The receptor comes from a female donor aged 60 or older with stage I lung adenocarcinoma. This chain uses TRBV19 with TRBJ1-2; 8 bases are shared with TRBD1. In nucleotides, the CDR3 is TGTGCCAGTAGTTTTACCGGGACAGGAGTAAGAGGCTACACCTTC. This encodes CASSFTGTGVRGYTF.